This T cell receptor beta chain is from a study of cytotoxic CD8 clonotypes in ibrutinib-treated CLL. Study context: After median roughly 70 months, roughly 14 stayed in remission, approximately 12 progressed; responses around 25 partial, 2 complete. Following treatment for a median roughly 12 months, range 6 to 36, response samples were then taken.

V was cut by 7 bases and J by 5 bases, with 23 bases left in between. CDR3 length: 16 amino acids. Germline values: CDR1 MDHEN, CDR2 SYDVKM. Libraries were prepared by immunoSEQ multiplex PCR; TCRdb keeps only in-frame clonotypes and omits some of them. The sample carries 150,000 to 250,000 clones, over 60% recorded once. Frozen PBMC stocks contributed approximately 2.1 micrograms of genomic DNA to the TCR beta libraries. This material consisted of PBMCs, taken after 24 months of ibrutinib treatment. V usage is TRBV28 and J usage is TRBJ1-1; D is possibly TRBD1 (6 bases). This TCR derives from a human donor with chronic lymphocytic leukemia. The CDR3 region is CASTSNRDLGWTEAFF. The CDR3 coding sequence is TGTGCCAGCACCTCCAACAGGGACTTAGGGTGGACTGAAGCTTTCTTT.